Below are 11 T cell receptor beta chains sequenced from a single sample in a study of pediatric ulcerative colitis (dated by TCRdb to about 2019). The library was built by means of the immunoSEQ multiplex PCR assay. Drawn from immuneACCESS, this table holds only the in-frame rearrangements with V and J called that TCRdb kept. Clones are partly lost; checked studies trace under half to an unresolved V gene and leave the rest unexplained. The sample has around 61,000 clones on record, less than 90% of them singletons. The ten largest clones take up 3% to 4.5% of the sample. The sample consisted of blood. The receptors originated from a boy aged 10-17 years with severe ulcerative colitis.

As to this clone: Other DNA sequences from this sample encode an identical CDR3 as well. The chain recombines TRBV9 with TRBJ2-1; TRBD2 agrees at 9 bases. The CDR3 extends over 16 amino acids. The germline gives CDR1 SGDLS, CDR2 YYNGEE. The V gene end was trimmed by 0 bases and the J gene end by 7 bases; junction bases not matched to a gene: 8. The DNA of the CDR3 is TGTGCCAGCAGCGTAGCAGGGCGGGAGGGCCGTAATGAGCAGTTCTTC. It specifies CASSVAGREGRNEQFF.

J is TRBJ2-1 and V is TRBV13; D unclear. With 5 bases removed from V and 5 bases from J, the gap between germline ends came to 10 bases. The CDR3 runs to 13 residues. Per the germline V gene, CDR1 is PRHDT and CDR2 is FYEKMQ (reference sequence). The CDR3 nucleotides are TGTGCCAGCAGCGCGGAGTCCGACAATGAGCAGTTCTTC. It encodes CASSAESDNEQFF.

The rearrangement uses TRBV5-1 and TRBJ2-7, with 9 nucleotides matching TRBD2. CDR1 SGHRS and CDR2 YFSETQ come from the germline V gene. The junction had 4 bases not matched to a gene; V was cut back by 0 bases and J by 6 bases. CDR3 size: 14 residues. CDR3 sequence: CASSLGSGSGEQYF. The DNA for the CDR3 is TGCGCCAGCAGCTTGGGTAGCGGGAGCGGCGAGCAGTACTTC.

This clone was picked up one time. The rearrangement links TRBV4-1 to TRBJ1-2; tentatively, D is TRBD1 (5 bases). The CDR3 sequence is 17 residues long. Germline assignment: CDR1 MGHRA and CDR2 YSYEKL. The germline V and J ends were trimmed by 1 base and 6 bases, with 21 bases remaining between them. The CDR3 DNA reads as TGCGCCAGCAGCCAAGTTGGCGGGGGGTCGAGGGTCGATGGCTACACCTTC. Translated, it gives CASSQVGGGSRVDGYTF.

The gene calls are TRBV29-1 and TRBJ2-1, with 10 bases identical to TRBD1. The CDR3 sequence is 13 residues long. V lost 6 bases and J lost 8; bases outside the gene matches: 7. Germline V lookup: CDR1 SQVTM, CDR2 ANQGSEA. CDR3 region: CSVVGQGGDEQFF. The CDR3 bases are TGCAGCGTGGTAGGACAGGGGGGCGATGAGCAGTTCTTC.

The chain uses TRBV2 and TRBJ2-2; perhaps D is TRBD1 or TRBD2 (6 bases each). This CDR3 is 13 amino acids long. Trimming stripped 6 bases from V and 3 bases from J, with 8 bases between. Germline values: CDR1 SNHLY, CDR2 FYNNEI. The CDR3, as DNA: TGTGCCAGCAGGGGGGGCTACACCGGGGAGCTGTTTTTT. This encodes CASRGGYTGELFF. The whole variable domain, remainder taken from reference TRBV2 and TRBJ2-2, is EPEVTQTPSHQVTQMGQEVILRCVPISNHLYFYWYRQILGQKVEFLVSFYNNEISEKSEIFDDQFSVERPDGSNFTLKIRSTKLEDSAMYFCASRGGYTGELFFGEGSRLTVL.

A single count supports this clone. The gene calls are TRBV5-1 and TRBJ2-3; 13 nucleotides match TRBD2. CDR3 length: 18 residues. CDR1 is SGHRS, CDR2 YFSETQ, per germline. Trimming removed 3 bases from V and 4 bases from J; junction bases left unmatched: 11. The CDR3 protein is CASSSSLLAGGVADTQYF. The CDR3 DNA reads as TGCGCCAGCAGCTCCTCCCTACTAGCGGGAGGGGTCGCAGATACGCAGTATTTT. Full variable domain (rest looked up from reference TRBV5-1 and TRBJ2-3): KAGVTQTPRYLIKTRGQQVTLSCSPISGHRSVSWYQQTPGQGLQFLFEYFSETQRNKGNFPGRFSGRQFSNSRSEMNVSTLELGDSALYLCASSSSLLAGGVADTQYFGPGTRLTVL.

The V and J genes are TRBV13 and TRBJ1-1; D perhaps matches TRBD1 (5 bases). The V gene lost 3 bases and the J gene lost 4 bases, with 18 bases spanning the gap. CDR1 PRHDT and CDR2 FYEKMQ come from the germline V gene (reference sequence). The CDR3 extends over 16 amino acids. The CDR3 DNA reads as TGTGCCAGCAGCTTTGGGGGACGTGGCGGCGGCACTGAAGCTTTCTTT. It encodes CASSFGGRGGGTEAFF.

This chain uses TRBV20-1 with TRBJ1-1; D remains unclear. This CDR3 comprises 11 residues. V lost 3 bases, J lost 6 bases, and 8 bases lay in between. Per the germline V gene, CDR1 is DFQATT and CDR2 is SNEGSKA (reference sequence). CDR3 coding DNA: TGCAGTGCTAGGCGGCCCCCTGAAGCTTTCTTT. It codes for CSARRPPEAFF.

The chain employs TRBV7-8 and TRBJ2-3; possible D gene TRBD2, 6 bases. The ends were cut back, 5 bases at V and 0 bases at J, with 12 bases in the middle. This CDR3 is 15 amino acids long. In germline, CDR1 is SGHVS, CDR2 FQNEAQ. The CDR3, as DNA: TGTGCCAGCAGCCCGGGGGATACTAGCACAGATACGCAGTATTTT. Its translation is CASSPGDTSTDTQYF.

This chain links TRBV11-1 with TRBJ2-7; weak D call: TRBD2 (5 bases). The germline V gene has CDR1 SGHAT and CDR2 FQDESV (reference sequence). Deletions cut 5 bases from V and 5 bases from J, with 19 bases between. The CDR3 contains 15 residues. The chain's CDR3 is CASSPHGNSVHEQYF. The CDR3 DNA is TGTGCCAGCAGCCCCCACGGGAATTCCGTCCACGAGCAGTACTTC.